This T cell receptor (beta chain) was sequenced in a study of T cells in Graves' hyperthyroidism and ophthalmopathy. The CDR3 regions of TCR beta were amplified from RNA transcripts. In the first-round RT-PCR of the TCR CDR3, the HTBI primer set was used. TCRdb ran MiXCR on the multiplex PCR reads and lists one entry per CDR3 protein. The sample carries a few hundred thousand distinct CDR3 sequences, 14% to 15% recorded once. Germline V gene sequence: CDR1 MNHEY, CDR2 SMNVEV (reference sequence). This CDR3 region has 14 residues. V was clipped by 3 bases and J by 3 bases, with 12 bases between them. It was considered stable Graves' hyperthyroidism when ophthalmopathy did not progress within 18 months. Recently diagnosed hyperthyroidism of less than 2 months' duration affected patients aged 18 to 65. This clonotype was seen a few times.

The chain recombines TRBV27 with TRBJ2-7; D is unclear. Material: blood. The clonotype was recovered from a woman aged 25 to 39 with Graves' hyperthyroidism. CDR3 sequence: CASSFGGKNYEQYF. The CDR3 coding sequence is TGTGCCAGCAGTTTCGGTGGGAAAAACTACGAGCAGTACTTC.